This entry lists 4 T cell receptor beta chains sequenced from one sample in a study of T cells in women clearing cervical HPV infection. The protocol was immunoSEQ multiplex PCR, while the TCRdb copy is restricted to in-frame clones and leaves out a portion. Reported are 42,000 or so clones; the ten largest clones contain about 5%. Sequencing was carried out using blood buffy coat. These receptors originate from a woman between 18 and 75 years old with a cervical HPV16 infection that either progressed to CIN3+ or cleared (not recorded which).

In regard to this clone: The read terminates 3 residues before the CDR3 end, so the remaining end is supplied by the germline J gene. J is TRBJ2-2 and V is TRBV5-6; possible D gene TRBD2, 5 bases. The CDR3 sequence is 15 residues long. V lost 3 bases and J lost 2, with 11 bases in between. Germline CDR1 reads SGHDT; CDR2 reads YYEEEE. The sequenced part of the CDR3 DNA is TGTGCCAGCAGCTCCCGGGGTTTCAACACCGGGGAG. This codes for CASSSRGFNTGE. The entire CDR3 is CASSSRGFNTGELFF.

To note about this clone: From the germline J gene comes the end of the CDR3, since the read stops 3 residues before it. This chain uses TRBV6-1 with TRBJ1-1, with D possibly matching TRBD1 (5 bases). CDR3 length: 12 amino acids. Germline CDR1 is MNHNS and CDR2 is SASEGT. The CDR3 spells CASSEARQGAFF. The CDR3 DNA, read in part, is TGTGCCAGCAGTGAAGCTAGGCAGGGA.

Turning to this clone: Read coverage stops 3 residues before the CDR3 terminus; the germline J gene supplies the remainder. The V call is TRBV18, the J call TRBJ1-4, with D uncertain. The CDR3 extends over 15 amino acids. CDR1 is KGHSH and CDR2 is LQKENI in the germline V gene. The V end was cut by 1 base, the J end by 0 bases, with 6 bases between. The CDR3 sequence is CASSPRRATNEKLFF. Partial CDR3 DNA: TGTGCCAGCTCACCACGGCGGGCAACTAATGAAAAA.

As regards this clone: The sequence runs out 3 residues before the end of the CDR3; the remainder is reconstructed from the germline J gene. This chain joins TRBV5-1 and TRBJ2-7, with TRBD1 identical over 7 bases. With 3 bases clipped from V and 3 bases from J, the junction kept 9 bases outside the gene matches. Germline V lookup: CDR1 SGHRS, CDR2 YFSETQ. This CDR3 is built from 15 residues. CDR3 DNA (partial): TGCGCCAGCAGCTCTCAGGTGGGACAGTTCTACGAG. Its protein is CASSSQVGQFYE. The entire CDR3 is CASSSQVGQFYEQYF.